This TCR beta chain derives from a study of cytomegalovirus exposure and HLA in healthy donors. Study-wide results and caveats: As a later analysis showed, several of the most significant clusters appeared to be linked to common viral pathogens.

PCR employed 60 Vbeta and 13 Jbeta primers. Methods used by the authors: Roughly 10 million shared chains were among around 80 million unique TCR beta chains counted in a later analysis. Sequenced by immunoSEQ multiplex PCR; TCRdb stores in-frame clones only, minus some. V and J calls and clone size follow that table, whereas D and trimming were derived from the DNA. The sample comprises 130,000 or so clones, roughly 78% of which are singletons, and under 6% rests with the top ten. As regards this clone: No antigen is known for it.

Sequencing used PBMCs. The clonotype comes from a young man in good health and CMV-seronegative.

The CDR3 DNA sequence: TGTGCCATCAGTCGTACTAGCGGGAACCAAGAGACCCAGTACTTC. This sequence encodes CAISRTSGNQETQYF. The J gene is TRBJ2-5, the V gene TRBV10-3; TRBD2 aligns across 10 bases. Germline CDR1 ENHRY, CDR2 SYGVKD. This CDR3 region has 15 residues. V was pared by 5 bases and J by 0 bases, with 3 bases of the junction left unmatched.